The present entry profiles one T cell receptor (beta chain) with its context. This entry is derived from a study of low-dose radiotherapy and immunotherapy resistance in tumors. Study background: Each fraction for Cohort 1 was 0.5 Gy, given every 2 weeks, and the total came to 6.5 Gy.

Per the germline V gene, CDR1 is SGHRS and CDR2 is YFSETQ. With 4 bases clipped from V and 9 bases from J, the junction kept 17 bases outside the gene matches. CDR3 length equals 18 residues. Primers targeting TRAV and TRBV primed first-strand cDNA, covering alpha and beta chains. TCR amplification ran roughly 21 PCR cycles using constant-region and V-primer adapter primers. TCRdb re-called the reads with MiXCR, one entry per CDR3 protein. The table shows 70,000 to 95,000 distinct CDR3 sequences, with roughly a sixth occurring only once. Time point denoted: before trial treatment. The presence of advanced solid tumors lacking tumor-infiltrating lymphocytes characterized eligible patients.

The sequence was collected from a male donor with prostate cancer. Sequences were derived from PBMCs, sampled before treatment. The V call is TRBV5-1, the J call TRBJ2-1; 12 positions agree with TRBD2. The DNA of the CDR3 is TGCGCCAGCAGCCTGGGCCGCGGCCCGGGGACTAGCGGGCGTGAGCAGTTCTTC. Its translation is CASSLGRGPGTSGREQFF. The full variable domain, with the rest looked up from reference TRBV5-1 and TRBJ2-1, is KAGVTQTPRYLIKTRGQQVTLSCSPISGHRSVSWYQQTPGQGLQFLFEYFSETQRNKGNFPGRFSGRQFSNSRSEMNVSTLELGDSALYLCASSLGRGPGTSGREQFFGPGTRLTVL.